These 23 T cell receptor beta chains were sequenced from one sample in a study of blood T cell repertoires in COVID-19. Using immunoSEQ multiplex PCR, the repertoire was profiled, and TCRdb retains in-frame clones only, with some absent. This table holds more than 200,000 clones, approximately 86% found once. Material: peripheral blood. The receptors here all came from a human donor in a cohort sampled during active COVID-19.

The J gene is TRBJ2-7, the V gene TRBV5-6; D gene unclear. This CDR3 comprises 14 residues. The V end was cut by 0 bases, the J end by 6 bases, with 13 bases between. Germline lookup yields CDR1 SGHDT and CDR2 YYEEEE. CDR3 loop: CASSLAGASSEQYF. The CDR3 DNA follows: TGTGCCAGCAGCTTGGCAGGCGCCAGCAGCGAGCAGTACTTC. The full variable domain, its missing parts supplied by reference TRBV5-6 and TRBJ2-7, is DAGVTQSPTHLIKTRGQQVTLRCSPKSGHDTVSWYQQALGQGPQFIFQYYEEEERQRGNFPDRFSGHQFPNYSSELNVNALLLGDSALYLCASSLAGASSEQYFGPGTRLTVT.

This chain joins TRBV30 and TRBJ1-1, with D maybe TRBD1 (5 bases). The CDR3 consists of 14 residues. V gave up 0 bases and J gave up 3 bases, with 11 bases separating them. Germline loops: CDR1 GTSNPN, CDR2 SVGIG (reference sequence). The CDR3 DNA is TGTGCCTGGAGTGTAACGGGGGTGGACACTGAAGCTTTCTTT. Protein product: CAWSVTGVDTEAFF.

The genes are TRBV25-1 and TRBJ2-7, with a possible D match to TRBD1 (6 bases). The CDR3 covers 14 residues. CDR1 is MGHDK, CDR2 SYGVNS, per germline. Deletions cut 4 bases from V and 2 bases from J, with 12 bases between. The CDR3 DNA sequence: TGTGCCAGCAGTGTCCGGGACATTGCCTACGAGCAGTACTTC. Amino acid sequence: CASSVRDIAYEQYF.

V and J are TRBV7-6 and TRBJ1-2, with unresolved D. The CDR3 consists of 13 residues. Germline CDR1 reads SGHVS; CDR2 reads FNYEAQ. Trimming shortened V by 5 bases and J by 5 bases, and 12 bases separated the two germline ends. The CDR3 is CASSPLHEYGYTF. CDR3 nucleotides: TGTGCCAGCAGCCCACTTCATGAGTATGGCTACACCTTC. The whole variable domain, remainder taken from reference TRBV7-6 and TRBJ1-2, is GAGVSQSPRYKVTKRGQDVALRCDPISGHVSLYWYRQALGQGPEFLTYFNYEAQQDKSGLPNDRFSAERPEGSISTLTIQRTEQRDSAMYRCASSPLHEYGYTFGSGTRLTVV.

The chain links TRBV30 to TRBJ1-2; the D gene is possibly TRBD1 (5 bases). With 3 bases removed from V and 0 bases from J, the gap between germline ends came to 17 bases. CDR1 GTSNPN and CDR2 SVGIG come from the germline V gene (reference sequence). The CDR3 contains 16 residues. For the CDR3, the DNA is TGTGCCTGGAGGGCCGTGGGGGGGGTTGCTAACTATGGCTACACCTTC. The encoded protein is CAWRAVGGVANYGYTF.

The V and J genes are TRBV7-9 and TRBJ2-7, with 8 nucleotides matching TRBD2. This CDR3 contains 14 residues. V trimming: 5 bases; J trimming: 3 bases; junction bases outside the gene matches: 6. CDR1 and CDR2 from the germline V gene are SEHNR and FQNEAQ (reference sequence). CDR3 sequence: CASSPLSGSYEQYF. The CDR3 DNA follows: TGTGCCAGCAGCCCCTTGAGCGGGAGCTACGAGCAGTACTTC.

The chain recombines TRBV30 with TRBJ1-5; possible D gene TRBD1, 6 bases. The CDR3 spans 14 residues. The germline V and J ends were trimmed by 2 bases and 5 bases, with 13 bases remaining between them. The germline gives CDR1 GTSNPN, CDR2 SVGIG (reference sequence). CDR3 sequence: CAWSPIQGYQPQHF. CDR3 DNA: TGTGCCTGGAGTCCGATACAGGGATATCAGCCCCAGCATTTT. The entire variable domain, with the rest obtained from reference TRBV30 and TRBJ1-5, is as follows: SQTIHQWPATLVQPVGSPLSLECTVEGTSNPNLYWYRQAAGRGLQLLFYSVGIGQISSEVPQNLSASRPQDRQFILSSKKLLLSDSGFYLCAWSPIQGYQPQHFGDGTRLSIL.

The chain joins TRBV12-3 or TRBV12-4 to TRBJ1-1; D may be TRBD1 (5 bases). V lost 6 bases and J lost 8, with 10 bases in between. There are 11 residues in the CDR3. CDR3 sequence (DNA): TGTGCCAGCAGACTTCGACAGGAAGCTTTCTTT. Translated: CASRLRQEAFF.

The CDR3 sequence: CASSLLEGAQETQYF. As DNA, the CDR3 is TGTGCCAGCAGCCTTTTAGAGGGGGCGCAAGAGACCCAGTACTTC. The chain combines TRBV7-9 with TRBJ2-5, with 7 bases lining up with TRBD1. The trim removed 5 bases at V and 2 bases at J, leaving 8 bases unmatched. CDR1 is SEHNR, CDR2 FQNEAQ, per germline (reference sequence). The CDR3 totals 15 residues.

The rearrangement links TRBV11-1 to TRBJ2-3, with 8 bases fitting TRBD1. From germline, CDR1 is SGHAT and CDR2 FQDESV (reference sequence). There are 14 residues in the CDR3. The junction had 3 bases not matched to a gene; V was cut back by 5 bases and J by 2 bases. CDR3 region: CASSDRGHTDTQYF. The CDR3 nucleotides are TGTGCCAGCAGCGACAGGGGCCACACAGATACGCAGTATTTT.

The rearrangement uses TRBV14 and TRBJ1-2, with TRBD1 matching over 10 bases. CDR3 length equals 17 residues. V was clipped by 4 bases and J by 3 bases; unmatched bases: 11. The germline CDR1 and CDR2 sequences are SGHDN and FVKESK. Here the CDR3 reads CASSPPRDRGPDYGYTF. The CDR3 DNA follows: TGTGCCAGCAGCCCGCCCCGGGACAGGGGACCAGACTATGGCTACACCTTC.

The chain couples TRBV30 to TRBJ2-7, with D possibly matching TRBD1 (6 bases). CDR1 is GTSNPN, CDR2 SVGIG, per germline (reference sequence). The CDR3 length is 12 residues. V was clipped by 5 bases and J by 6 bases, with 14 bases between them. The CDR3 coding sequence is TGTGCCTGGGGGGCAACAGGGTCCGAGCAGTACTTC. This encodes CAWGATGSEQYF.

J is TRBJ1-4 and V is TRBV28; a weak D match, TRBD1 (5 bases). CDR1 and CDR2 from the germline V gene are MDHEN and SYDVKM. This CDR3 has 14 residues. V lost 7 bases, J lost 7 bases, and 16 bases lay in between. CDR3 sequence: CASKDPQRGEKLFF. The CDR3 nucleotides read TGTGCCAGCAAGGACCCCCAAAGGGGTGAAAAACTGTTTTTT.

The V call is TRBV4-1, the J call TRBJ1-3, with a possible D match to TRBD1 (5 bases). V shed 1 base and J shed 0 bases, with 13 bases lying between them. Germline assignment: CDR1 MGHRA and CDR2 YSYEKL. The CDR3 loop spans 17 amino acids. CDR3 residues: CASSQGAGLFSGNTIYF. DNA for the CDR3: TGCGCCAGCAGCCAAGGGGCAGGGCTATTCTCTGGAAACACCATATATTTT.

J is TRBJ1-4 and V is TRBV5-6; D remains unclear. V was pared by 3 bases and J by 6 bases, with 6 bases between. The CDR3 runs 12 residues. From germline, CDR1 is SGHDT and CDR2 YYEEEE. CDR3 sequence reads: CASSYHYEKLFF. Here the CDR3 DNA reads TGTGCCAGCAGCTACCACTATGAAAAACTGTTTTTT. The entire variable domain, with the rest obtained from reference TRBV5-6 and TRBJ1-4, is as follows: DAGVTQSPTHLIKTRGQQVTLRCSPKSGHDTVSWYQQALGQGPQFIFQYYEEEERQRGNFPDRFSGHQFPNYSSELNVNALLLGDSALYLCASSYHYEKLFFGSGTQLSVL.

V gene TRBV6-5 combines with J gene TRBJ1-2; no reliable D call. Per the germline V gene, CDR1 is MNHEY and CDR2 is SVGAGI. The CDR3 is made up of 14 amino acids. V shed 8 bases and J shed 1 base, with 14 bases lying between them. The CDR3 spells CASSLRELNYGYTF. As DNA, the CDR3 is TGTGCCAGCTCCCTTCGAGAGCTTAACTATGGCTACACCTTC.

CDR3 coding DNA: TGTGCCAGCAGCCAACCGACTCCGTTGAGTAGGACTGAAGCTTTCTTT. This gives the protein CASSQPTPLSRTEAFF. The chain joins TRBV7-2 to TRBJ1-1; D call uncertain. Per germline, CDR1 SGHTA and CDR2 FQGNSA. Trimming shortened V by 5 bases and J by 5 bases, and 21 bases separated the two germline ends. The CDR3 has 16 residues.

The rearrangement joins TRBV9 to TRBJ2-7; the match to TRBD2 covers 15 bases. V was clipped by 3 bases and J by 3 bases; unmatched bases: 10. This CDR3 is built from 18 residues. Germline CDR1 reads SGDLS; CDR2 reads YYNGEE. The CDR3 here is CASSAGLAGGPRSYEQYF. Written as DNA, the CDR3 is TGTGCCAGCAGCGCAGGACTAGCGGGAGGGCCAAGGAGCTACGAGCAGTACTTC.

This clone showed up just once. The CDR3 nucleotides read TGTGCCAGCAGCCCCTATGAGGACAGCTACGAGCAGTACTTC. Translation gives CASSPYEDSYEQYF. This chain connects TRBV7-8 to TRBJ2-7, with D tentatively TRBD1 (6 bases). CDR3 length: 14 amino acids. CDR1 is SGHVS, CDR2 FQNEAQ, per germline. V was shortened by 5 bases and J by 3 bases, with 14 bases between the two germline ends.

The rearrangement joins TRBV2 to TRBJ2-7, with 12 bases fitting TRBD1. The CDR3 is 14 amino acids. The V gene end was trimmed by 7 bases and the J gene end by 5 bases; junction bases not matched to a gene: 6. Looked up from germline, CDR1 is SNHLY and CDR2 is FYNNEI. CDR3 in DNA: TGTGCCAGCAACCCGGGACAGGGGGCTAACGAGCAGTACTTC. It translates to CASNPGQGANEQYF.

J is TRBJ2-7 and V is TRBV6-5; 11 positions match TRBD2. Germline V gene data show CDR1 as MNHEY and CDR2 as SVGAGI. J was trimmed by 4 bases and V by 7 bases; bases with no gene match: 9. The CDR3 has 15 amino acids. For the CDR3, the DNA is TGTGCCAGCAAAAGGAGACTAGCGGGGCAGTACGAGCAGTACTTC. Protein sequence: CASKRRLAGQYEQYF.

The chain carries TRBV11-2 and TRBJ2-7; TRBD2 might be the D (5 bases). CDR1 is SGHAT, CDR2 FQNNGV, per germline. V shed 1 base and J shed 1 base, with 8 bases lying between them. This CDR3 has 14 residues. The CDR3 spells CASSLGETSYEQYF. The CDR3 DNA is TGTGCCAGCAGCTTAGGGGAGACGTCCTACGAGCAGTACTTC.

The chain recombines TRBV7-8 with TRBJ2-7, with no clear D. The V gene lost 5 bases and the J gene lost 0 bases, with 5 bases spanning the gap. The CDR3 spans 12 residues. The germline gives CDR1 SGHVS, CDR2 FQNEAQ. The CDR3 protein is CASSRSSYEQYF. DNA for the CDR3: TGTGCCAGCAGCCGGAGCTCCTACGAGCAGTACTTC.